The following is a T cell receptor beta chain sequence with its context. The sample belongs to a study of T cell changes during pregnancy in multiple sclerosis. Trimming removed 2 bases from V and 10 bases from J, with 15 bases in between. There are 15 residues in the CDR3. Germline V gives CDR1 MNHEY, CDR2 SVGAGI. Repertoires were generated with immunoSEQ multiplex PCR, while TCRdb's copy carries only in-frame clones and drops some. The sample lists roughly 61,000 clones, more than 80% occurring once. The clonotype was recovered from a female donor in good health, enrolled as a control in a pregnancy study. This chain joins TRBV6-5 and TRBJ1-6; weak D call: TRBD1 (6 bases). The sample in question was peripheral blood, obtained in the first trimester of pregnancy. CDR3 in amino acids: CASSYDGGIGSPLHF. The CDR3 DNA follows: TGTGCCAGCAGTTACGATGGGGGCATTGGATCACCCCTCCACTTT.